This T cell receptor (beta chain) was documented in a study of radiation and T cells in renal cell carcinoma. Regarding the study as a whole: Pretreatment tumor biopsies were lacking, so baseline clonotypes are unknown. From baseline, blood top tumor clonotypes peaked at 2 weeks post-radiation.

On this clone: The antigen is unknown. Other DNA sequences in this sample translate to the same CDR3.

The germline V and J ends were trimmed by 5 bases and 8 bases, with 9 bases remaining between them. Germline CDR1 and CDR2: MGHDK and SYGVNS. This CDR3 region has 12 residues. Clones were sequenced by immunoSEQ multiplex PCR, and TCRdb holds only the in-frame ones, with some missing. Among fewer than 200,000 clones listed, about nine tenths were seen once. Documented time point: blood 4 weeks post-SBRT, at nephrectomy. Specified treatment: 15 Gy SBRT to primary tumor, nephrectomy 4 weeks later. Nephrectomy followed 15 Gy stereotactic body radiation by 4 weeks. The tumor was a clear cell renal cell carcinoma.

Sample: blood, taken from a patient whose treatment included radiotherapy and nephrectomy. This receptor was taken from a woman between 50 and 59 years old with renal cell carcinoma. This chain uses TRBV25-1 with TRBJ1-4; D is unclear. CDR3: CASSLGNEKLFF. As DNA, the CDR3 is TGTGCCAGCAGTTTAGGAAACGAAAAACTGTTTTTT.